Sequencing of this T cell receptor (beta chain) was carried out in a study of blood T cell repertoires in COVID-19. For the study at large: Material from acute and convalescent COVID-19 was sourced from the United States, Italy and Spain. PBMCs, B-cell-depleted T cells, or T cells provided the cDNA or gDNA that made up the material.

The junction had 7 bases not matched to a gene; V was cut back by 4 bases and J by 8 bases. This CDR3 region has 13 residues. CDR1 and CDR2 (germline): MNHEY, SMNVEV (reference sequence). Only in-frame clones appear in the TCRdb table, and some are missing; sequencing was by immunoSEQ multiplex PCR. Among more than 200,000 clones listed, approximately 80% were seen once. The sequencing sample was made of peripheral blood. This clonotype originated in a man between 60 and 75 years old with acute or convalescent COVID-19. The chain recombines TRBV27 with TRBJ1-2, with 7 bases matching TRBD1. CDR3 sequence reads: CASSSQGMGGYTF. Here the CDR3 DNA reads TGTGCCAGCAGTTCACAGGGGATGGGGGGCTACACCTTC.